This T cell receptor beta chain derives from a study of cytomegalovirus exposure and HLA in healthy donors. The PCR used 60 Vbeta and 13 Jbeta primers. Clones were read by immunoSEQ multiplex PCR, and TCRdb kept only the in-frame ones, dropping some. The sample carries approximately 210,000 clones, roughly 82% recorded once. V lost 7 bases and J lost 0, with 7 bases in between. The CDR3 covers 13 residues. Per germline, CDR1 SNHLY and CDR2 FYNNEI. Of note for this clone: The antigen is unknown.

General study results and limits: Some V segments could not be told apart, so they were left out, TRBV6-2 and TRBV6-3 among them.

The sequence derives from a man in his forties in good health and CMV-seropositive. The sample was PBMCs. The gene calls are TRBV2 and TRBJ1-5; possibly TRBD1 for D (6 bases). This CDR3 reads CASNRDSNQPQHF. In nucleotides, the CDR3 is TGTGCCAGCAACAGGGATAGCAATCAGCCCCAGCATTTT.